This is a list of T cell receptor beta chains from one sample in a study of shared clonotypes between healthy human individuals. The table came from immunoSEQ multiplex PCR; TCRdb's copy has only in-frame clones and leaves some out. The table has over 2,000,000 clones, over 85% seen once. Sequencing used naive CD8+ T cells from PBMCs. These receptor sequences come from a man between 18 and 35 years old in good health. Some clones in this sample may be carry-over from other donors' samples. CDR3s include the opening cysteine and the closing phenylalanine or tryptophan. D genes are given only for firm matches. Only part of the rows carry a size: once, few, many, or a class if the clone is expanded.

V: TRBV9; J: TRBJ1-2; D: TRBD1; size: .; DNA: TGTGCCAGCAGCGTAGCCCGTGACAGGGCCGACTATGGCTACACCTTC; CDR3: CASSVARDRADYGYTF
V: TRBV27; J: TRBJ2-1; D: TRBD2; size: .; DNA: TGTGCCAGCAGTTTGAGGGGACTAGCGGGACCCTACAATGAGCAGTTCTTC; CDR3: CASSLRGLAGPYNEQFF
V: TRBV13; J: TRBJ1-2; D: .; size: .; DNA: TGTGCCAGCAGCTTAACCGATGGCTACACCTTC; CDR3: CASSLTDGYTF
V: TRBV15; J: TRBJ2-7; D: TRBD2; size: .; DNA: TGTGCCACCAGCAGAGATAACCAGCGGGAGTATTACGAGCAGTACTTC; CDR3: CATSRDNQREYYEQYF
V: TRBV11-2; J: TRBJ1-1; D: .; size: once; DNA: TGTGCCAGCAGCTTATGGATGGAGGAAGCTTTCTTT; CDR3: CASSLWMEEAFF
V: TRBV18; J: TRBJ2-1; D: .; size: .; DNA: TGTGCCAGCTCACACAAAGGGACTCCCCGAAGAGGCAATGAGCAGTTCTTC; CDR3: CASSHKGTPRRGNEQFF
V: TRBV13; J: TRBJ1-2; D: TRBD1; size: .; DNA: TGTGCCAGCAGCTCCTGGACGACAGGGGGCTCTAACTATGGCTACACCTTC; CDR3: CASSSWTTGGSNYGYTF
V: TRBV19; J: TRBJ1-1; D: TRBD1; size: .; DNA: TGTGCCAGTAGTCGACCCTCGGACAGGGGGAACACTGAAGCTTTCTTT; CDR3: CASSRPSDRGNTEAFF
V: TRBV27; J: TRBJ2-2; D: .; size: .; DNA: TGTGCCAGCACTCTCTGGGGGGCTGACGGGGAGCTGTTTTTT; CDR3: CASTLWGADGELFF
V: TRBV2; J: TRBJ2-7; D: .; size: once; DNA: TGTGCCAGCAGTATCCCCCTCTCCTACGAGCAGTACTTC; CDR3: CASSIPLSYEQYF
V: TRBV5-1; J: TRBJ2-3; D: .; size: .; DNA: TGCGCCAGCAGCCCAGGACGGCACACAGATACGCAGTATTTT; CDR3: CASSPGRHTDTQYF
V: TRBV14; J: TRBJ2-7; D: .; size: once; DNA: TGTGCCAGCCAAAAAACGGCGTCAGAAGCGCGCGAGCAGTACTTC; CDR3: CASQKTASEAREQYF
V: TRBV9; J: TRBJ1-1; D: .; size: .; DNA: TGTGCCAGCAGCGTGGGGGACCACTTGAACACTGAAGCTTTCTTT; CDR3: CASSVGDHLNTEAFF
V: TRBV27; J: TRBJ2-7; D: TRBD1; size: once; DNA: TGTGCCAGCAGTTTATACCAGGGGGCGCGGTACGAGCAGTACTTC; CDR3: CASSLYQGARYEQYF
V: TRBV19; J: TRBJ1-1; D: .; size: .; DNA: TGTGCCAGTAGTATAGTCGGGGAAGCTTTCTTT; CDR3: CASSIVGEAFF
V: TRBV7-3; J: TRBJ2-3; D: .; size: .; DNA: TGTGCCAGCAGCTTATACAGCACAGATACGCAGTATTTT; CDR3: CASSLYSTDTQYF
V: TRBV19; J: TRBJ1-1; D: TRBD1; size: .; DNA: TGTGCCAGTAGTATGTCGGCAGGGGGAAATAACACTGAAGCTTTCTTT; CDR3: CASSMSAGGNNTEAFF
V: TRBV11-3; J: TRBJ1-1; D: .; size: once; DNA: TGTGCCAGCAGCTTAAAATTTCAGCCGGCCTTCAATGTGAACACTGAAGCTTTCTTT; CDR3: CASSLKFQPAFNVNTEAFF
V: TRBV6-5; J: TRBJ1-4; D: .; size: .; DNA: TGTGCCAGCAGGAGCACGGGATTTCCTAATGAAAAACTGTTTTTT; CDR3: CASRSTGFPNEKLFF
V: TRBV4-1; J: TRBJ2-1; D: TRBD2; size: .; DNA: TGCGCCAGCAGCCATACTAGCGGGAGCTCCTATGAGCAGTTCTTC; CDR3: CASSHTSGSSYEQFF
V: TRBV10-3; J: TRBJ2-3; D: .; size: .; DNA: TGTGCCACCCGACCCCAGGGAACGAGCACAGATACGCAGTATTTT; CDR3: CATRPQGTSTDTQYF
V: TRBV7-9; J: TRBJ2-1; D: TRBD2; size: .; DNA: TGTGCCAGCAGCCCCAGGACTAGTCCCCACTATAATGAGCAGTTCTTC; CDR3: CASSPRTSPHYNEQFF
V: TRBV28; J: TRBJ1-2; D: .; size: .; DNA: TGTGCCAGCAGCCCCAACCCTCGGAGCCTTATTTTCGGCTACACCTTC; CDR3: CASSPNPRSLIFGYTF
V: TRBV6-1; J: TRBJ2-1; D: .; size: .; DNA: TGTGCCAGCAGTACCCGGACGCCCTTCAATGAGCAGTTCTTC; CDR3: CASSTRTPFNEQFF